Detailed here is one T cell receptor beta chain. TCRdb's table, derived via immunoSEQ multiplex PCR, lists solely in-frame clones and lacks some. The repertoire has 85,000 to 100,000 clones, under 85% of them found once; the top ten carry 20% to 25%. This entry belongs to a study of blood T cell repertoires in COVID-19. In germline, CDR1 is KGHSH, CDR2 LQKENI. The CDR3 is 14 residues long. V lost 3 bases and J lost 1, with 9 bases in between. The sample was peripheral blood. The chain links TRBV18 to TRBJ1-1, with TRBD1 as a possible D gene (6 bases). This clonotype was sampled from a human donor in a cohort sampled during active COVID-19. The CDR3 is CASSPGQQNTEAFF. The DNA for the CDR3 is TGTGCCAGCTCACCTGGACAGCAGAACACTGAAGCTTTCTTT.